These 19 T cell receptor beta chains were sequenced from one sample in a study of T cells after yellow fever vaccination. TCRdb re-derived calls from the 5' RACE reads in MiXCR, one entry per CDR3 protein. The sample has under 600,000 distinct CDR3 sequences, 21% seen once. Here the sequenced sample was PBMCs, taken less than 25 days after the first yellow fever vaccination. Receptors originate from a man aged 18 to 29 who received the YFV17D yellow fever vaccine.

The chain is built from TRBV14 and TRBJ2-5; D may be TRBD1 (6 bases). Germline V lookup: CDR1 SGHDN, CDR2 FVKESK. V was shortened by 6 bases and J by 3 bases, with 8 bases between the two germline ends. The CDR3 extends over 12 amino acids. The CDR3 loop reads CASRKGEETQYF. CDR3 in DNA: TGTGCCAGCAGAAAGGGGGAAGAGACCCAGTACTTC.

The V gene is TRBV4-1, the J gene TRBJ1-2; the D gene is possibly TRBD1 (5 bases). The germline V and J ends were trimmed by 4 bases and 8 bases, with 20 bases remaining between them. Germline V gene sequence: CDR1 MGHRA, CDR2 YSYEKL. This CDR3 has 15 residues. CDR3 bases: TGCGCCAGCAGCCCTCCGGGGGAGTCCAAGGGGGGCTACACCTTC. It translates to CASSPPGESKGGYTF.

V usage is TRBV27 and J usage is TRBJ1-1, with 11 bases fitting TRBD1. V was clipped by 4 bases and J by 0 bases; unmatched bases: 4. There are 16 residues in the CDR3. Per the germline V gene, CDR1 is MNHEY and CDR2 is SMNVEV (reference sequence). The CDR3 loop is CASSSPGQGVNTEAFF. The DNA for the CDR3 is TGTGCCAGCAGTTCTCCGGGACAGGGGGTGAACACTGAAGCTTTCTTT.

In its sample, this clonotype was seen once. The V gene is TRBV10-3, the J gene TRBJ2-3, with 8 bases fitting TRBD1. The CDR3 runs to 14 residues. V shed 10 bases and J 4 bases; nucleotides not matched to a gene: 10. Germline loops: CDR1 ENHRY, CDR2 SYGVKD. CDR3 in amino acids: CATRAGGEADTQYF. The CDR3 bases are TGTGCCACTAGAGCAGGGGGCGAGGCAGATACGCAGTATTTT.

Concerning this clonotype itself: At one end, the junction sequence differs from germline, possibly due to a read error. The rearrangement links TRBV30 to TRBJ1-1, with D possibly TRBD1 on 5 matching bases. Germline V gene lookup returns CDR1 GTSNPN and CDR2 SVGIG (reference sequence). The CDR3 spans 14 residues. This CDR3 reads CAWSVGTENTEAFF. DNA for the CDR3: TGTGCCTGGAGCGTAGGGACGGAAAACACAGAAGCTTTCTTT.

This clonotype came up a few times. The chain uses TRBV12-3 or TRBV12-4 and TRBJ2-2, with TRBD1 matching over 7 bases. V trimming: 3 bases; J trimming: 7 bases; junction bases outside the gene matches: 2. The CDR3 extends over 13 amino acids. CDR3 nucleotides: TGTGCCAGCAGTTTTACAGGGGTCGGGGAGCTGTTTTTT. Its protein is CASSFTGVGELFF.

In its sample, this clonotype was seen many times. The chain uses TRBV12-3 or TRBV12-4 and TRBJ2-1; D may be TRBD2 (5 bases). Trimming removed 7 bases at V and 0 bases at J, with 10 bases between. The CDR3 covers 14 residues. CDR3 residues: CASIRGSSYNEQFF. The CDR3 bases are TGTGCCAGCATCCGGGGAAGCTCCTACAATGAGCAGTTCTTC.

This rearrangement joins TRBV5-1 to TRBJ2-1; D unresolved. In germline, CDR1 is SGHRS, CDR2 YFSETQ. Deletions cut 0 bases from V and 6 bases from J, with 10 bases between. This CDR3 has 14 amino acids. The CDR3, as DNA: TGCGCCAGCAGCTTGGCGCCAGCCCGCAATGAGCAGTTCTTC. Amino acids: CASSLAPARNEQFF.

CDR3 sequence reads: CASSSERGYTEAFF. The DNA of the CDR3 is TGTGCCAGCAGCTCAGAGCGGGGGTACACTGAAGCTTTCTTT. The chain is built from TRBV7-2 and TRBJ1-1; weak D call: TRBD1 (5 bases). Trimming took off 4 bases at V and 3 bases at J, with 12 bases between the two ends. The CDR3 totals 14 residues. CDR1 SGHTA and CDR2 FQGNSA come from the germline V gene.

The chain carries TRBV12-3 or TRBV12-4 and TRBJ1-5, with D unclear. V dropped 2 bases and J dropped 4 bases, with 9 bases sitting between them. The CDR3 length is 14 residues. The CDR3, as DNA: TGTGCCAGCAGTTTAATAAACGGGAATCAGCCCCAGCATTTT. It codes for CASSLINGNQPQHF.

The genes are TRBV5-1 and TRBJ2-5; D is unclear. The CDR3 is 12 amino acids. Trimming stripped 4 bases from V and 4 bases from J, with 8 bases between. Per germline, CDR1 SGHRS and CDR2 YFSETQ. CDR3 loop: CASSKDRETQYF. The CDR3 nucleotides read TGCGCCAGCAGCAAGGACCGAGAGACCCAGTACTTC.

This clonotype was counted once. The V and J genes are TRBV6-1 and TRBJ2-7; D is unresolved. V gave up 7 bases and J gave up 4 bases, with 14 bases separating them. CDR3 length equals 13 residues. The V gene's germline CDR1 is MNHNS and CDR2 SASEGT. The CDR3: CASNPYGSYEQYF. As DNA, the CDR3 is TGTGCCAGCAACCCCTACGGATCTTACGAGCAGTACTTC.

The chain links TRBV4-1 to TRBJ2-7, with a possible D match to TRBD2 (6 bases). Per germline, CDR1 MGHRA and CDR2 YSYEKL. The CDR3 totals 16 residues. Trimming took 3 bases from V and 6 from J, leaving 21 bases between them. CDR3 sequence (DNA): TGCGCCAGCAGCCATGTGACCGTGGACTATTCTGGCGAGCAGTACTTC. The encoded protein is CASSHVTVDYSGEQYF.

The V call is TRBV4-2, the J call TRBJ2-3; no definite D call. Trimming took 1 base from V and 1 from J, leaving 6 bases between them. CDR3 size: 14 residues. CDR1 is LGHNA and CDR2 is YNFKEQ in the germline V gene. The CDR3 DNA is TGTGCCAGCAGCCAAGGGGTAGGCACAGATACGCAGTATTTT. The encoded protein is CASSQGVGTDTQYF.

The chain recombines TRBV12-3 or TRBV12-4 with TRBJ2-2, with 8 positions matching TRBD1. V lost 4 bases to trimming and J lost 3 bases; unmatched junction nucleotides: 7. This CDR3 is built from 16 residues. CDR3 nucleotide sequence: TGTGCCAGCAGTTCCTGGACAGGGTTGGACACCGGGGAGCTGTTTTTT. The encoded protein is CASSSWTGLDTGELFF.

This clonotype has more than one count but fewer than ten. V is TRBV20-1 and J is TRBJ2-1, with TRBD1 matching over 8 bases. The trim removed 6 bases at V and 2 bases at J, leaving 9 bases unmatched. The CDR3 is 15 residues long. The germline CDR1 and CDR2 sequences are DFQATT and SNEGSKA (reference sequence). The CDR3 DNA reads as TGCAGTGCGGATGACAGGGGACTGACCTACAATGAGCAGTTCTTC. Amino acid sequence: CSADDRGLTYNEQFF.

This clonotype was observed a handful of times. V is TRBV20-1 and J is TRBJ1-1, with unresolved D. The CDR3 runs to 15 residues. Germline V gene data show CDR1 as DFQATT and CDR2 as SNEGSKA (reference sequence). V lost 0 bases, J lost 0 bases, and 11 bases lay in between. CDR3 DNA sequence: TGCAGTGCTAGAGATCTGAAAGAAATGAACACTGAAGCTTTCTTT. This sequence encodes CSARDLKEMNTEAFF.

This clonotype was found many times. The genes are TRBV11-2 and TRBJ2-1; D is undetermined. Germline V gives CDR1 SGHAT, CDR2 FQNNGV. V was cut by 8 bases and J by 0 bases, with 14 bases left in between. The length of the CDR3 is 15 residues. The chain's CDR3 is CASASDPSSYNEQFF. In nucleotides, the CDR3 is TGTGCCAGCGCCTCTGACCCGTCCTCCTACAATGAGCAGTTCTTC.

This clonotype came up many times. The CDR3 sequence is CASSHGRSNQPQHF. The CDR3 DNA is TGTGCCAGCAGCCATGGGAGGAGCAATCAGCCCCAGCATTTT. The J gene is TRBJ1-5, the V gene TRBV7-2; no reliable D call. There are 14 residues in the CDR3. Trimming stripped 5 bases from V and 1 base from J, with 9 bases between. Per germline, CDR1 SGHTA and CDR2 FQGNSA.